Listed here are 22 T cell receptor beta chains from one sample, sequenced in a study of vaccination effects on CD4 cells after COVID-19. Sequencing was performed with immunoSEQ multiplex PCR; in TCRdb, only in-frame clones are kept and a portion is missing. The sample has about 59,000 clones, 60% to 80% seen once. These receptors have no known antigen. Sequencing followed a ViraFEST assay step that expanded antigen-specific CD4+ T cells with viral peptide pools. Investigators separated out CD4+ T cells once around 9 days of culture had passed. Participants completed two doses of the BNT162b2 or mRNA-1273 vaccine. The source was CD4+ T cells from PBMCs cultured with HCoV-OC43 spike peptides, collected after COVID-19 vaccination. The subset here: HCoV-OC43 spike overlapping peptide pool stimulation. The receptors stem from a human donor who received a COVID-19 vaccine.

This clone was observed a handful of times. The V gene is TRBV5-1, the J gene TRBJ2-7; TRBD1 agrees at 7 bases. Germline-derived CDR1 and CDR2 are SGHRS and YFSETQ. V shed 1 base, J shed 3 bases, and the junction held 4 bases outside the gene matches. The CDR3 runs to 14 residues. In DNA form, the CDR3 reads TGCGCCAGCAGCTTGACCGGACAGGACTACGAGCAGTACGTC. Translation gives CASSLTGQDYEQYV.

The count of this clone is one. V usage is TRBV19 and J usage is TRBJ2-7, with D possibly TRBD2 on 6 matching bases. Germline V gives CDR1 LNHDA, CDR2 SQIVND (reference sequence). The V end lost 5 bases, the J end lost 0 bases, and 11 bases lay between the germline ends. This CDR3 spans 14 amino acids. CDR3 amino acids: CASSPRRDSYEQYV. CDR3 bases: TGTGCCAGTAGTCCTAGGAGGGACTCCTACGAGCAGTACGTC.

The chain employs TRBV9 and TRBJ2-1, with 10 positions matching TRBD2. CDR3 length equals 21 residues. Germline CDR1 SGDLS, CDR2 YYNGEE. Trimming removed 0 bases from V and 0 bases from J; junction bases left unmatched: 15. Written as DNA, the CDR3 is TGTGCCAGCAGCGTAGTAGTCGGGAAGGTAGCGGGGGGTCGCTCCTACAATGAGCAGTTCTTC. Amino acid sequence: CASSVVVGKVAGGRSYNEQFF.

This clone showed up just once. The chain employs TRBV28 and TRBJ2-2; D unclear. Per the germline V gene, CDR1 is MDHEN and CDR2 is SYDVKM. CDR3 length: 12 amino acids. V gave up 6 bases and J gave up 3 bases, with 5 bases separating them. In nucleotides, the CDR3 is TGTGCCAGCAGCTATTACACCGGGGAGCTGTTTTTT. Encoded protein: CASSYYTGELFF.

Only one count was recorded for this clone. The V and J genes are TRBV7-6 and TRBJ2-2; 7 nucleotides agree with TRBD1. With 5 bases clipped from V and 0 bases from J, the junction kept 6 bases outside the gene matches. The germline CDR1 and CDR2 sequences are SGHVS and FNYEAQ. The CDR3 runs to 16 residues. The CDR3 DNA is TGTGCCAGCAGCAAACTGACAGGGACGAACACCGGGGAGCTGTTTTTT. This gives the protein CASSKLTGTNTGELFF.

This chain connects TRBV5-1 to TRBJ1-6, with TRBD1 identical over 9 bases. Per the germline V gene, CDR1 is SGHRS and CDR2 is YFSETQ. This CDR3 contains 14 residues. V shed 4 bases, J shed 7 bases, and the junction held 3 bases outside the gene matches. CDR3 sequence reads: CASSGDRANSPLHF. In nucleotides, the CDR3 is TGCGCCAGCAGCGGGGACAGGGCCAATTCACCCCTCCACTTT.

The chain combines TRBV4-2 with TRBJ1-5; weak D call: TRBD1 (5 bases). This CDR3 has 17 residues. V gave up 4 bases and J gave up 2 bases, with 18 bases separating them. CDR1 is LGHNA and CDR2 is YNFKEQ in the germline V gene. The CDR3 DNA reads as TGTGCCAGCAGCCCCCGGGACGTCCGAGAGGGCAATCAGCCCCAGCATTTT. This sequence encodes CASSPRDVREGNQPQHF.

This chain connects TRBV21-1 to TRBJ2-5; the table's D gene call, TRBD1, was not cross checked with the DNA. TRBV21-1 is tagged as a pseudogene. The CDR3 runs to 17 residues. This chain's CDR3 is CASSKEMQGTLEETQYF. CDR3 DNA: TGTGCCAGCAGCAAAGAGATGCAGGGCACTCTTGAGGAGACCCAGTACTTC.

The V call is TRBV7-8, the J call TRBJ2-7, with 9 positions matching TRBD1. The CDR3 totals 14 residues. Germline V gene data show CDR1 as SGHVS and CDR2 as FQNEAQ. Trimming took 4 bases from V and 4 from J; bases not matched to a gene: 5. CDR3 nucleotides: TGTGCCAGCAGCTCCGGGACAGGGATATACGAGCAGTACGTC. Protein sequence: CASSSGTGIYEQYV.

Here the CDR3 reads CITQGGTGRGPVHGYTF. CDR3 coding DNA: TGCATCACGCAGGGGGGAACCGGCAGAGGCCCGGTCCATGGCTACACCTTC. The chain couples TRBV29-1 to TRBJ1-2, with 7 bases matching TRBD1. CDR3 length: 17 residues. The germline V gene encodes CDR1 SQVTM and CDR2 ANQGSEA.

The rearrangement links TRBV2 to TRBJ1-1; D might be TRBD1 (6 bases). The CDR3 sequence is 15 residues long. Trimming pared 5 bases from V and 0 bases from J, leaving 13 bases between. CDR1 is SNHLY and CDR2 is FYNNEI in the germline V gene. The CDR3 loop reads CASSIQGSVNTEAFF. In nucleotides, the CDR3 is TGTGCCAGCAGTATCCAGGGGTCGGTGAACACTGAAGCTTTCTTT.

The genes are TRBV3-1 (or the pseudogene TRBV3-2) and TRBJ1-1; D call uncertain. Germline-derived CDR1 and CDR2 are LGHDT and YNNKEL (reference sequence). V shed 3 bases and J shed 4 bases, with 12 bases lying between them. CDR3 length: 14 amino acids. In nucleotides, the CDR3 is TGTGCCAGCAGCCAGGCCGGGGAGGGCACTGAAGCTTTCTTT. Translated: CASSQAGEGTEAFF.

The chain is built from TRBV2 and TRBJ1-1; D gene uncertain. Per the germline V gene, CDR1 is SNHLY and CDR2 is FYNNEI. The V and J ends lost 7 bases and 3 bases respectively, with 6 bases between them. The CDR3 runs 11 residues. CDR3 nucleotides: TGTGCCAGCATCTGGTACACTGAAGCTTTCTTT. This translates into CASIWYTEAFF.

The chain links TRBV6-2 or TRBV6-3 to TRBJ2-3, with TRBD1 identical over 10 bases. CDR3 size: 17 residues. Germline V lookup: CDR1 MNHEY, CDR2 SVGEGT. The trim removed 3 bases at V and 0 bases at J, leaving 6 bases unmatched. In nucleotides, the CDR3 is TGTGCCAGCAGTTATCAAGGGACAGGGGCGAGCACAGATACGCAGTATTTT. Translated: CASSYQGTGASTDTQYF.

CDR3 in DNA: TGCGCCAGCAGCCCATTATGGACGGACTCCTATAATTCACCCCTCCACTTT. Translating gives CASSPLWTDSYNSPLHF. The rearrangement joins TRBV5-1 to TRBJ1-6, with D uncertain. The germline CDR1 and CDR2 sequences are SGHRS and YFSETQ. V lost 4 bases and J 0 bases, leaving 14 bases between the germline ends. The CDR3 sequence is 17 residues long. The whole variable domain, filled in from reference TRBV5-1 and TRBJ1-6, reads KAGVTQTPRYLIKTRGQQVTLSCSPISGHRSVSWYQQTPGQGLQFLFEYFSETQRNKGNFPGRFSGRQFSNSRSEMNVSTLELGDSALYLCASSPLWTDSYNSPLHFGNGTRLTVT.

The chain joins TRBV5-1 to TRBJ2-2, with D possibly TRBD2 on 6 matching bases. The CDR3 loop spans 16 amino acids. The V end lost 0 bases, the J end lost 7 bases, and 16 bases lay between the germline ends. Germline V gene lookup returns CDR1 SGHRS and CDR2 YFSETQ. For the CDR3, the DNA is TGCGCCAGCAGCTTGGTTCCCGGGGGTCGGGTCGGGGAGCTGTTTTTT. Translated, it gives CASSLVPGGRVGELFF. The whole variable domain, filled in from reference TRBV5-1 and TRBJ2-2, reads KAGVTQTPRYLIKTRGQQVTLSCSPISGHRSVSWYQQTPGQGLQFLFEYFSETQRNKGNFPGRFSGRQFSNSRSEMNVSTLELGDSALYLCASSLVPGGRVGELFFGEGSRLTVL.

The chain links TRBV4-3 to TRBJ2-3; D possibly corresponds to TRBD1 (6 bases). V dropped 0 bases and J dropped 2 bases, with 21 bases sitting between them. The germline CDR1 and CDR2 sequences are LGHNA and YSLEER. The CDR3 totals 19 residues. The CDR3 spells CASSQDSTATGIFTDTQYF. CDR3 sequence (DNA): TGCGCCAGCAGCCAAGATTCCACTGCGACAGGAATATTCACAGATACGCAGTATTTT.

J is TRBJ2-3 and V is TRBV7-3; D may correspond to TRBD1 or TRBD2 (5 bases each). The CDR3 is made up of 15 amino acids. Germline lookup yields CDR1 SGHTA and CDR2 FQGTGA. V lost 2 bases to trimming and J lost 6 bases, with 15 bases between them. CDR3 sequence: CASSLYGTGGDTQYF. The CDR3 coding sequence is TGTGCCAGCAGCTTATACGGGACGGGTGGGGATACGCAGTATTTT.

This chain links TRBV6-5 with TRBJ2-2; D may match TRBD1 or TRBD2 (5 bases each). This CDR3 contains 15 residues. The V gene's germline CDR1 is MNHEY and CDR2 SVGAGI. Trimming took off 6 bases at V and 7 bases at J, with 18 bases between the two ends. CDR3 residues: CASRLTGTAGGELFF. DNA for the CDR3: TGTGCCAGCAGGCTCACCGGGACGGCGGGCGGGGAGCTGTTTTTT.

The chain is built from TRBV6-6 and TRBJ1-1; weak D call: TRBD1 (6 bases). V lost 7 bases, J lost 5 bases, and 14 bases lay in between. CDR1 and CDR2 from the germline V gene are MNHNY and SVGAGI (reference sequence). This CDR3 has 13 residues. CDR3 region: CASTRKGETEAFF. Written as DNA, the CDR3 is TGTGCCAGCACTCGGAAGGGGGAGACTGAAGCTTTCTTT.

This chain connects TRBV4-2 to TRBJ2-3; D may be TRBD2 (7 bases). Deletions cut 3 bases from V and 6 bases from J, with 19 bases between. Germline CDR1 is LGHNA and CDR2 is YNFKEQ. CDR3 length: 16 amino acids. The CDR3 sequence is CASSQGGAEARDTQYF. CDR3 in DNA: TGTGCCAGCAGCCAGGGGGGGGCAGAGGCACGGGATACGCAGTATTTT.

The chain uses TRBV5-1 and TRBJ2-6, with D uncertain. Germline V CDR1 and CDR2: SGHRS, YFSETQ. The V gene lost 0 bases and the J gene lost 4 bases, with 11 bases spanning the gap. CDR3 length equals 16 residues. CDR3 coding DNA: TGCGCCAGCAGCTTGGACATCTATACCGGGGCCAACGTCCTGACTTTC. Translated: CASSLDIYTGANVLTF.